Listed here are 30 T cell receptor beta chains from one sample, sequenced in a study of T-cell reconstitution after alpha-beta-depleted transplantation in children. This sample's TCRbeta library carried unique molecular identifier barcodes. TCRdb reanalysed the PCR reads using MiXCR and keeps one entry per CDR3 protein. Of some 240,000 distinct CDR3 sequences listed, around 9.7% are singletons. The sequences come from PBMCs from the stem cell graft donor, collected from the stem cell graft. The receptors derive from a human donor who donated a stem cell graft to a child with SCID.

This clonotype was counted ten times or more. The chain employs TRBV11-2 and TRBJ1-4; D possibly corresponds to TRBD1 (5 bases). Germline CDR1 is SGHAT and CDR2 is FQNNGV. The CDR3 runs to 15 residues. Trimming shortened V by 5 bases and J by 4 bases, and 14 bases separated the two germline ends. This CDR3 reads CASSPVFGGNEKLFF. The CDR3 nucleotides read TGTGCCAGCAGCCCGGTCTTTGGGGGTAATGAAAAACTGTTTTTT.

In its sample, this clonotype was seen many times. The chain joins TRBV6-1 to TRBJ2-3, with D tentatively TRBD1 (6 bases). The CDR3 is 15 residues long. From germline, CDR1 is MNHNS and CDR2 SASEGT. The ends were cut back, 5 bases at V and 1 base at J, with 13 bases in the middle. The CDR3 region is CASSQYREGTDTQYF. DNA of the CDR3: TGTGCCAGCAGTCAATACAGGGAAGGCACAGATACGCAGTATTTT.

The chain recombines TRBV30 with TRBJ2-7; no clear D gene. V dropped 2 bases and J dropped 0 bases, with 8 bases sitting between them. CDR3 length equals 13 residues. Germline V lookup: CDR1 GTSNPN, CDR2 SVGIG (reference sequence). In nucleotides, the CDR3 is TGTGCCTGGAGTTTAGGCTACTCCTACGAGCAGTACTTC. This translates into CAWSLGYSYEQYF.

The rearrangement links TRBV4-2 to TRBJ2-7; 8 bases map to TRBD1. V shed 3 bases, J shed 4 bases, and the junction held 2 bases outside the gene matches. This CDR3 region has 13 residues. Germline CDR1 and CDR2: LGHNA and YNFKEQ. The chain's CDR3 is CASSHDRGYEQYF. The DNA of the CDR3 is TGTGCCAGCAGCCACGACAGGGGATACGAGCAGTACTTC.

The V call is TRBV7-8, the J call TRBJ1-5; 7 bases match TRBD1. Germline V gene lookup returns CDR1 SGHVS and CDR2 FQNEAQ. Unmatched junction bases numbered 4, after V lost 2 bases and J lost 0 bases. The CDR3 spans 16 residues. The CDR3 sequence is CASSLFDRVSNQPQHF. The CDR3, as DNA: TGTGCCAGCAGCTTATTTGACAGGGTTAGCAATCAGCCCCAGCATTTT.

This clonotype was seen ten or more times. The chain links TRBV20-1 to TRBJ2-1; 9 bases align to TRBD2. CDR1 is DFQATT, CDR2 SNEGSKA, per germline (reference sequence). The CDR3 covers 15 residues. V lost 6 bases and J lost 6; bases outside the gene matches: 12. CDR3 sequence reads: CSAPRSGGGPNEQFF. The CDR3 DNA reads TGCAGTGCCCCACGTAGCGGGGGTGGCCCCAATGAGCAGTTCTTC.

This clonotype was counted many times. The chain has TRBV5-5 and TRBJ1-4; D gene ambiguous. The CDR3 length is 14 residues. Trimming removed 0 bases from V and 6 bases from J, with 9 bases in between. From germline, CDR1 is SGHKS and CDR2 YYEKEE (reference sequence). The CDR3 nucleotides are TGTGCCAGCAGCTTGGAGGGAGCGGATGAAAAACTGTTTTTT. Amino acid sequence: CASSLEGADEKLFF.

This clonotype was counted many times. This rearrangement joins TRBV20-1 to TRBJ2-2; D unresolved. The length of the CDR3 is 12 residues. The germline V and J ends were trimmed by 3 bases and 2 bases, with 4 bases remaining between them. Germline CDR1 DFQATT, CDR2 SNEGSKA (reference sequence). The CDR3 DNA is TGCAGTGCTAGTCCTAACACCGGGGAGCTGTTTTTT. Translated: CSASPNTGELFF.

This clonotype was counted only a few times. The chain links TRBV5-1 to TRBJ2-3; D may be TRBD2 (6 bases). V was pared by 5 bases and J by 3 bases, with 13 bases between. The CDR3 has 14 residues. Germline V CDR1 and CDR2: SGHRS, YFSETQ. The CDR3 coding sequence is TGCGCCAGCAGGCGGGACTTCCGGACAGATACGCAGTATTTT. Translating it yields CASRRDFRTDTQYF.

This clonotype was counted between two and nine times. The chain links TRBV12-3 or TRBV12-4 to TRBJ1-5, with 8 positions matching TRBD1. The V and J ends lost 6 bases and 4 bases, in that order; junction bases with no gene match: 11. The CDR3 length is 16 residues. DNA of the CDR3: TGTGCCAGCAGCCGCCCAGGGACAGGTCCTAATCAGCCCCAGCATTTT. Its protein is CASSRPGTGPNQPQHF.

This clonotype appeared many times. The V and J genes are TRBV27 and TRBJ1-2, with D possibly TRBD1 on 6 matching bases. The CDR3 covers 14 residues. Trimming pared 3 bases from V and 3 bases from J, leaving 11 bases between. Germline-derived CDR1 and CDR2 are MNHEY and SMNVEV (reference sequence). CDR3 in DNA: TGTGCCAGCAGTTTTGACAGGAGCTACTATGGCTACACCTTC. It codes for CASSFDRSYYGYTF.

This clonotype was recorded at least ten times. The CDR3 sequence is CASSFQEGDTQYF. The CDR3 nucleotides are TGCGCCAGCAGCTTCCAGGAGGGAGATACGCAGTATTTT. The genes are TRBV5-1 and TRBJ2-3; a weak D match, TRBD2 (6 bases). The germline V gene encodes CDR1 SGHRS and CDR2 YFSETQ. Trimming removed 2 bases from V and 5 bases from J, with 9 bases in between. The CDR3 contains 13 residues.

The chain is built from TRBV23-1 and TRBJ2-5; D perhaps matches TRBD1 (7 bases). TRBV23-1 is annotated as an ORF whose role is uncertain. This CDR3 spans 18 amino acids. The V end was cut by 3 bases, the J end by 5 bases, with 25 bases between. CDR3 nucleotide sequence: TGCGCCAGCAGTCATTTGACAGGGCGGAGGGAAAAAGTGGAGACCCAGTACTTC. Protein product: CASSHLTGRREKVETQYF.

This clonotype was counted at least ten times. The V call is TRBV7-2, the J call TRBJ2-2; D is perhaps TRBD1 or TRBD2 (5 bases each). V lost 5 bases and J lost 5, with 15 bases in between. CDR1 and CDR2 from the germline V gene are SGHTA and FQGNSA. The CDR3 extends over 15 amino acids. CDR3 sequence reads: CASSLPWDVTGELFF. DNA for the CDR3: TGTGCCAGCAGCCTTCCTTGGGACGTTACCGGGGAGCTGTTTTTT.

Many counts were recorded for this clonotype. Its ends do not fully match the called genes, so a read error is possible. The chain uses TRBV10-3 and TRBJ2-7; 8 nucleotides match TRBD1. There are 13 residues in the CDR3. Germline V gives CDR1 ENHRY, CDR2 SYGVKD. In DNA, the CDR3 is TGTGCCAGTGGACAGGGTTACTCCGACGAGCAGTACTTC. This codes for CASGQGYSDEQYF.

This clonotype came up many times. The genes are TRBV12-5 and TRBJ2-1, with 9 bases lining up with TRBD1. V lost 7 bases and J lost 5; bases outside the gene matches: 6. The CDR3 spans 14 residues. Germline V CDR1 and CDR2: LGHNT, FRNRAP. CDR3 protein: CASARDRAHNEQFF. The CDR3 bases are TGTGCTAGTGCTCGGGACAGGGCTCACAATGAGCAGTTCTTC.

This clonotype was seen repeatedly, ten times or more. V is TRBV5-1 and J is TRBJ1-5; D gene unclear. The CDR3 totals 15 residues. The germline V gene encodes CDR1 SGHRS and CDR2 YFSETQ. V lost 2 bases to trimming and J lost 3 bases, with 12 bases between them. CDR3 residues: CASSLIGGDNQPQHF. The DNA of the CDR3 is TGCGCCAGCAGCTTAATCGGCGGAGACAATCAGCCCCAGCATTTT.

This clonotype was counted ten times or more. Here the CDR3 reads CASSSAEGMGSYNEQFF. The CDR3 DNA reads as TGTGCCAGCAGTTCCGCCGAGGGGATGGGCTCCTACAATGAGCAGTTCTTC. The V and J genes are TRBV28 and TRBJ2-1, with D possibly being TRBD1 or TRBD2 (5 bases each). The CDR3 is 17 residues long. Trimming removed 4 bases at V and 0 bases at J, with 16 bases between. Germline CDR1 reads MDHEN; CDR2 reads SYDVKM. Complete variable domain (other parts from reference TRBV28 and TRBJ2-1): DVKVTQSSRYLVKRTGEKVFLECVQDMDHENMFWYRQDPGLGLRLIYFSYDVKMKEKGDIPEGYSVSREKKERFSLILESASTNQTSMYLCASSSAEGMGSYNEQFFGPGTRLTVL.

This clonotype was recorded at least ten times. The chain combines TRBV20-1 with TRBJ2-7; perhaps TRBD1 as D (6 bases). Germline V gene lookup returns CDR1 DFQATT and CDR2 SNEGSKA (reference sequence). The CDR3 loop spans 13 amino acids. With 1 base removed from V and 0 bases from J, the gap between germline ends came to 7 bases. The CDR3 here is CSARGDNSYEQYF. As DNA, the CDR3 is TGCAGTGCTAGAGGGGACAACTCCTACGAGCAGTACTTC.

In this sample, this clonotype turned up a few times. This chain links TRBV14 with TRBJ2-3; TRBD2 might be the D (6 bases). Trimming cost V 1 base and J 5 bases, with 13 bases left between them. The CDR3 spans 15 residues. Germline V CDR1 and CDR2: SGHDN, FVKESK. CDR3 amino acids: CASSQVAGRRDTQYF. The CDR3 nucleotides are TGTGCCAGCAGCCAAGTGGCGGGGAGACGAGATACGCAGTATTTT.

V is TRBV29-1 and J is TRBJ2-3; TRBD1 matches at 8 bases. Germline V gene data show CDR1 as SQVTM and CDR2 as ANQGSEA. The CDR3 has 19 residues. The trim removed 4 bases at V and 2 bases at J, leaving 20 bases unmatched. DNA of the CDR3: TGCAGCGTTGTATTTCGGACAGGGAGGCGAGGGCAGGTCACAGATACGCAGTATTTT. Translating gives CSVVFRTGRRGQVTDTQYF.

This clonotype was seen at least ten times. This chain connects TRBV2 to TRBJ1-5; possibly TRBD1 for D (5 bases). Germline lookup yields CDR1 SNHLY and CDR2 FYNNEI. Trimming removed 3 bases from V and 4 bases from J, with 10 bases in between. This CDR3 is built from 14 residues. CDR3 DNA: TGTGCCAGCAGTGATAGCCAGGGTAATCAGCCCCAGCATTTT. It specifies CASSDSQGNQPQHF.

The sample holds many counts of this clonotype. This rearrangement joins TRBV7-8 to TRBJ1-2; D call uncertain. V was pared by 1 base and J by 6 bases, with 15 bases between. Germline V gives CDR1 SGHVS, CDR2 FQNEAQ. The CDR3 is made up of 15 amino acids. For the CDR3, the DNA is TGTGCCAGCAGCTTAGTTTCGGCAGTCGGGCATGGCTACACCTTC. Protein product: CASSLVSAVGHGYTF.

This chain connects TRBV19 to TRBJ1-1; 10 nucleotides align to TRBD1. Germline V gene data show CDR1 as LNHDA and CDR2 as SQIVND (reference sequence). CDR3 length: 14 residues. V trimming: 3 bases; J trimming: 4 bases; junction bases outside the gene matches: 2. The CDR3 spells CASSIRTGGTEAFF. CDR3 in DNA: TGTGCCAGTAGTATCCGGACAGGGGGCACTGAAGCTTTCTTT.

The V gene is TRBV12-3 or TRBV12-4, the J gene TRBJ2-3, with D possibly matching TRBD2 (7 bases). The CDR3 length is 16 residues. The V end was cut by 6 bases, the J end by 2 bases, with 18 bases between. CDR3 in amino acids: CASSPPGGGVTDTQYF. The CDR3, as DNA: TGTGCCAGCAGCCCCCCGGGGGGCGGCGTCACAGATACGCAGTATTTT.

This clonotype was counted many times. The V call is TRBV6-1, the J call TRBJ2-6; no clear D. The CDR3 length is 15 residues. The V gene lost 1 base and the J gene lost 0 bases, with 4 bases spanning the gap. The germline V gene has CDR1 MNHNS and CDR2 SASEGT. CDR3: CASSEEPSGANVLTF. The CDR3 coding sequence is TGTGCCAGCAGTGAAGAGCCCTCTGGGGCCAACGTCCTGACTTTC.

The J gene is TRBJ2-1, the V gene TRBV5-1; tentative D call: TRBD2 (6 bases). The CDR3 runs 15 residues. Germline V gene lookup returns CDR1 SGHRS and CDR2 YFSETQ. V was pared by 0 bases and J by 5 bases, with 12 bases between. The CDR3 spells CASSLAASVHNEQFF. In DNA form, the CDR3 reads TGCGCCAGCAGCTTGGCGGCTAGCGTACACAATGAGCAGTTCTTC.

This clonotype was seen more than once but under ten times. This rearrangement joins TRBV5-1 to TRBJ2-7; TRBD2 aligns across 7 bases. The CDR3 length is 16 residues. With V trimmed by 3 bases and J by 0 bases, 9 bases remained unmatched. Per germline, CDR1 SGHRS and CDR2 YFSETQ. Here the CDR3 DNA reads TGCGCCAGCAGCTCGGAACTAGCGACCAGCTCCTACGAGCAGTACTTC. This translates into CASSSELATSSYEQYF.

This clonotype was detected ten times or more. J is TRBJ1-1 and V is TRBV29-1, with no clear D. Per germline, CDR1 SQVTM and CDR2 ANQGSEA. V was pared by 4 bases and J by 1 base, with 13 bases between. There are 14 residues in the CDR3. This CDR3 reads CSVVRGAQNTEAFF. The CDR3 nucleotides read TGCAGCGTTGTGCGGGGAGCTCAGAACACTGAAGCTTTCTTT.

This clonotype was detected ten times or more. The DNA of the CDR3 is TGTGCCAGCTCACCACCAGGCGGGATCCAAGAGACCCAGTACTTC. Translation: CASSPPGGIQETQYF. The V gene is TRBV18, the J gene TRBJ2-5, with D perhaps matching TRBD2 (6 bases). The CDR3 length is 15 residues. V was pared by 0 bases and J by 1 base, with 9 bases between. The V gene's germline CDR1 is KGHSH and CDR2 LQKENI. Looking up the rest from reference TRBV18 and TRBJ2-5 gives the full variable domain: NAGVMQNPRHLVRRRGQEARLRCSPMKGHSHVYWYRQLPEEGLKFMVYLQKENIIDESGMPKERFSAEFPKEGPSILRIQQVVRGDSAAYFCASSPPGGIQETQYFGPGTRLLVL.